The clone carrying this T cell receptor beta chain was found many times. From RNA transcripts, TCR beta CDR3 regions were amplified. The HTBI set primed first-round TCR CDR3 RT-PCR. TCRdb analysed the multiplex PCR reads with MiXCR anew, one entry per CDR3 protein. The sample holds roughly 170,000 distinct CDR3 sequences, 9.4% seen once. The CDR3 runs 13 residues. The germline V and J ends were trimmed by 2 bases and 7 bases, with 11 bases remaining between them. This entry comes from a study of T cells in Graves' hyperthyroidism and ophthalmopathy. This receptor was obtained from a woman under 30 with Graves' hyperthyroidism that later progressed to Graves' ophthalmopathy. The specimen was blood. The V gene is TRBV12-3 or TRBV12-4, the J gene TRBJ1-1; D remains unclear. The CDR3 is CASSLFGVNEAFF. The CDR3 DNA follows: TGTGCCAGCAGTTTATTTGGGGTGAATGAAGCTTTCTTT.